The T cell receptor (beta chain) under discussion was sequenced for a study of blood T cell repertoires in COVID-19. Study overall: The samples span acute and convalescent COVID-19 from the United States, Italy and Spain. Nucleic acid was either cDNA or gDNA, and it came from T cells, B-cell-depleted T cells, or PBMCs.

Assay: immunoSEQ multiplex PCR; the TCRdb copy retains only in-frame clones and omits some. The sample records about 63,000 clones, about 86% being singletons. This CDR3 comprises 14 residues. The germline CDR1 and CDR2 sequences are SGHVS and FQNEAQ. The germline V and J ends were trimmed by 3 bases and 3 bases, with 12 bases remaining between them. This TCR was sampled from a human donor in a cohort sampled during active COVID-19. The specimen was peripheral blood. The rearrangement uses TRBV7-8 and TRBJ2-7; weak D call: TRBD1 (6 bases). CDR3 sequence (DNA): TGTGCCAGCAGCTTTAAAGGACAGCTCTACGAGCAGTACTTC. This encodes CASSFKGQLYEQYF.